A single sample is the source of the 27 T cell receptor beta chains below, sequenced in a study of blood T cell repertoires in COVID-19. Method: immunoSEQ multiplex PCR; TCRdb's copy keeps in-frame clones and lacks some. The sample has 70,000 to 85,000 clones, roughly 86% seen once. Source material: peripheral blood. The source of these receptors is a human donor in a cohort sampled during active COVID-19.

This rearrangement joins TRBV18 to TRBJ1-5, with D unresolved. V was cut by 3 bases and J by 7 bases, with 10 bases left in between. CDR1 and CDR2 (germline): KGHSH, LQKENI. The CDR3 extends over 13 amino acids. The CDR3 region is CASSPGSGQPQHF. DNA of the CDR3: TGTGCCAGCTCACCGGGATCGGGACAGCCCCAGCATTTT.

DNA of the CDR3: TGCGCCAGCAGCGGCGGGACAGAGGCCGGGGAGCTGTTTTTT. Residues: CASSGGTEAGELFF. The chain is built from TRBV5-1 and TRBJ2-2, with D perhaps matching TRBD1 (7 bases). V was trimmed by 4 bases and J by 6 bases, leaving 13 bases between them. Germline CDR1 is SGHRS and CDR2 is YFSETQ. This CDR3 contains 14 residues.

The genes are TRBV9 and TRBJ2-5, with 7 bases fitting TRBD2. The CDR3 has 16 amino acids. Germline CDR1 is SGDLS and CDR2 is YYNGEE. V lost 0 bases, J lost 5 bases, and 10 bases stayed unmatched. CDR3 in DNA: TGTGCCAGCAGCGTAGGGGAGGGGCGGCCCGGGGAGACCCAGTACTTC. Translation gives CASSVGEGRPGETQYF.

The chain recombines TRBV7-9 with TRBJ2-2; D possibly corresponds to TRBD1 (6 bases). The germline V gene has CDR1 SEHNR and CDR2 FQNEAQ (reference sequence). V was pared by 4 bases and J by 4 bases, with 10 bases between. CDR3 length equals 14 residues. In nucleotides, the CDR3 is TGTGCCAGCAGCTCGACAGGCAGCACCGGGGAGCTGTTTTTT. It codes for CASSSTGSTGELFF.

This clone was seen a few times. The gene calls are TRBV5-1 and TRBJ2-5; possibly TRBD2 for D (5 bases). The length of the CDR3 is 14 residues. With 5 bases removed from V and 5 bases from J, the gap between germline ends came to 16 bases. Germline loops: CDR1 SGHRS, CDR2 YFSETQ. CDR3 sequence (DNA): TGCGCCAGCAGGGATCCGGGGTTCACGGAGACCCAGTACTTC. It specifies CASRDPGFTETQYF.

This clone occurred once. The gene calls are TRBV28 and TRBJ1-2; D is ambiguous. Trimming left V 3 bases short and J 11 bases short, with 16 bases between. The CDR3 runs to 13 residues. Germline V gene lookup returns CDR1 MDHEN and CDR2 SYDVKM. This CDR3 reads CASSLGSRRGYTF. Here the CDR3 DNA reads TGTGCCAGCAGTTTGGGCAGTCGTCGTGGTTACACCTTC.

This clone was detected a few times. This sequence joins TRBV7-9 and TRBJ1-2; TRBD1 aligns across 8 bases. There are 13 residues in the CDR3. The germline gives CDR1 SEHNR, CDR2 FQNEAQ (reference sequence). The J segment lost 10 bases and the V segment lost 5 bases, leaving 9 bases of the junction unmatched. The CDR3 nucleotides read TGTGCCAGCAGCGTGACAGGGGCTGAAGTCTACACCTTC. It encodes CASSVTGAEVYTF.

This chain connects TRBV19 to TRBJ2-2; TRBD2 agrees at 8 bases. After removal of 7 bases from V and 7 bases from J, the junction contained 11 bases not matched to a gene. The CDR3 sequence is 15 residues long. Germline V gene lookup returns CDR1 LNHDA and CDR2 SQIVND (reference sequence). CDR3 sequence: CASTSGGGRSGELFF. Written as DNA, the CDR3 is TGTGCCAGTACCTCAGGCGGGGGGCGCAGCGGGGAGCTGTTTTTT.

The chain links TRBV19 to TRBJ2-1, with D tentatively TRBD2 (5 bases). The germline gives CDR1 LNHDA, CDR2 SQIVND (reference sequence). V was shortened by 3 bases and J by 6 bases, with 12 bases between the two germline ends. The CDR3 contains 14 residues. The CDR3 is CASSIGSGSNEQFF. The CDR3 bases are TGTGCCAGTAGTATTGGTTCGGGAAGCAATGAGCAGTTCTTC.

The CDR3 region is CASSMYRGELETQYF. The CDR3 nucleotides are TGTGCCAGTAGTATGTACAGGGGAGAGTTGGAGACCCAGTACTTC. J is TRBJ2-5 and V is TRBV19; 7 bases align to TRBD1. Germline V gene data show CDR1 as LNHDA and CDR2 as SQIVND (reference sequence). There are 15 residues in the CDR3. V lost 3 bases and J lost 5; bases outside the gene matches: 9.

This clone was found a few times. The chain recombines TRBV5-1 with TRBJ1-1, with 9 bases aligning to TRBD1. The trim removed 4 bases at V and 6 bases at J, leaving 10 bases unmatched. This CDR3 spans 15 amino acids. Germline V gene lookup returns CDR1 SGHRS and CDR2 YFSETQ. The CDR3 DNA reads TGCGCCAGCAGCCGAATGGGACAGGGTGAGCCTGAAGCTTTCTTT. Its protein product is CASSRMGQGEPEAFF.

CDR3 residues: CSASQAGGSSYNSPLHF. In nucleotides, the CDR3 is TGCAGTGCTAGTCAGGCAGGAGGGAGCTCCTATAATTCACCCCTCCACTTT. The chain carries TRBV20-1 and TRBJ1-6; no clear D. Germline V CDR1 and CDR2: DFQATT, SNEGSKA (reference sequence). V lost 3 bases and J 0 bases, leaving 15 bases between the germline ends. CDR3 length: 17 residues.

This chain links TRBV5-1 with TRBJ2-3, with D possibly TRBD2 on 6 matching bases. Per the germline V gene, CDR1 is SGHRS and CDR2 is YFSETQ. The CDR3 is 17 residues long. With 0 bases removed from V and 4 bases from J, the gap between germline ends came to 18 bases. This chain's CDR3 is CASSLASGVVKADTQYF. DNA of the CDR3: TGCGCCAGCAGCTTGGCGTCGGGGGTGGTGAAGGCAGATACGCAGTATTTT.

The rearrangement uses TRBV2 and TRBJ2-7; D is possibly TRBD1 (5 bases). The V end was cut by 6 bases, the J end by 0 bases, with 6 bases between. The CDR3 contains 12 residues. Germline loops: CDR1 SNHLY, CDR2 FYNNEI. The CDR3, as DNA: TGTGCCAGCAGAGGGGACTCCTACGAGCAGTACTTC. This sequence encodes CASRGDSYEQYF.

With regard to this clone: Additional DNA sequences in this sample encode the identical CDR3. The CDR3 spells CASSLVRENQPQHF. The CDR3 nucleotides read TGTGCCAGCAGTTTAGTACGGGAGAATCAGCCCCAGCATTTT. The chain recombines TRBV28 with TRBJ1-5; D not certain. This CDR3 is built from 14 residues. From germline, CDR1 is MDHEN and CDR2 SYDVKM. Trimming removed 2 bases at V and 4 bases at J, with 9 bases between.

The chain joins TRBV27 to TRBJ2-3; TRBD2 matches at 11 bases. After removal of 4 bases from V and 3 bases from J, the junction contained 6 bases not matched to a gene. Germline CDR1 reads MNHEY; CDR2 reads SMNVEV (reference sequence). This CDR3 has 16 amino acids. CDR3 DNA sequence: TGTGCCAGCAGTTCATTAGCGGGGGGGCCAACAGATACGCAGTATTTT. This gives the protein CASSSLAGGPTDTQYF.

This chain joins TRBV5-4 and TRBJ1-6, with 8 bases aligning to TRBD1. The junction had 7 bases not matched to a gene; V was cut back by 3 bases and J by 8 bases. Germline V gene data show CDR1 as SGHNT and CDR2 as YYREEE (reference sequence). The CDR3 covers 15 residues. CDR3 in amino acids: CASSYGQGPYSPLHF. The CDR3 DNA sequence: TGTGCCAGCAGCTATGGACAGGGTCCGTATTCACCCCTCCACTTT.

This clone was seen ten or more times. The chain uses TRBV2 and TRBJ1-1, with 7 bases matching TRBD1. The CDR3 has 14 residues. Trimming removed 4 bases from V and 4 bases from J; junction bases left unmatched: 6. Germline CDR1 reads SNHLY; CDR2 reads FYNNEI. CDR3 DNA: TGTGCCAGCAGTGGGACAGGATGGGGCACTGAAGCTTTCTTT. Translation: CASSGTGWGTEAFF.

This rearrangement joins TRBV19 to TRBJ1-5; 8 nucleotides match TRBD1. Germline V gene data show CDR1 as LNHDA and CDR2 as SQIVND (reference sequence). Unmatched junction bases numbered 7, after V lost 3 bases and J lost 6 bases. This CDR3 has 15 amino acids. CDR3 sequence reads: CASSIVRGLGQPQHF. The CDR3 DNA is TGTGCCAGTAGTATTGTCAGGGGGCTGGGTCAGCCCCAGCATTTT.

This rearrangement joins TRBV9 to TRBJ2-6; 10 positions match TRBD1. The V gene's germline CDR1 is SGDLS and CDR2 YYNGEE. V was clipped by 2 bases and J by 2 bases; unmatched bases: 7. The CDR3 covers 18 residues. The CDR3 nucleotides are TGTGCCAGCAGCGTGGCTTCCGGACAGGGGGCTGGGGCCAACGTCCTGACTTTC. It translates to CASSVASGQGAGANVLTF.

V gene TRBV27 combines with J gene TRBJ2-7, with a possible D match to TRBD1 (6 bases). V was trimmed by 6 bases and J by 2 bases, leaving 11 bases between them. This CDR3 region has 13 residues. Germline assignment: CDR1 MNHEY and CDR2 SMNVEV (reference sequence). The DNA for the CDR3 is TGTGCCAGCAGACAGGGCTCTACCTACGAGCAGTACTTC. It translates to CASRQGSTYEQYF.

CDR3 sequence: CASSPTGAGGTEAFF. In DNA, the CDR3 is TGTGCCAGCAGCCCTACAGGGGCGGGGGGCACTGAAGCTTTCTTT. The V and J genes are TRBV7-3 and TRBJ1-1; TRBD1 aligns across 7 bases. The germline V gene encodes CDR1 SGHTA and CDR2 FQGTGA. This CDR3 spans 15 amino acids. The V gene end was trimmed by 5 bases and the J gene end by 4 bases; junction bases not matched to a gene: 10. The whole variable domain, remainder taken from reference TRBV7-3 and TRBJ1-1, is GAGVSQTPSNKVTEKGKYVELRCDPISGHTALYWYRQSLGQGPEFLIYFQGTGAADDSGLPNDRFFAVRPEGSVSTLKIQRTERGDSAVYLCASSPTGAGGTEAFFGQGTRLTVV.

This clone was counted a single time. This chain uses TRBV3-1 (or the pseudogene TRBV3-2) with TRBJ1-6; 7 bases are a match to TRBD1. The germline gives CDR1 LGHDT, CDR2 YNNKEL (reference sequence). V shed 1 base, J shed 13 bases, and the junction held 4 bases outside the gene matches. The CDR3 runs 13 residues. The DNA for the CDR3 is TGTGCCAGCAGCCAAGGACAGGGTAGCCCCCTCCACTTT. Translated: CASSQGQGSPLHF.

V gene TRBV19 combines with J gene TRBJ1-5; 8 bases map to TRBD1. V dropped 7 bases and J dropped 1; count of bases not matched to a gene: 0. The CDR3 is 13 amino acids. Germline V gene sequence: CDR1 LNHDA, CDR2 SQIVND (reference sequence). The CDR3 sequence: CASNRGSNQPQHF. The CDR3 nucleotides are TGTGCCAGTAACAGGGGGAGCAATCAGCCCCAGCATTTT.

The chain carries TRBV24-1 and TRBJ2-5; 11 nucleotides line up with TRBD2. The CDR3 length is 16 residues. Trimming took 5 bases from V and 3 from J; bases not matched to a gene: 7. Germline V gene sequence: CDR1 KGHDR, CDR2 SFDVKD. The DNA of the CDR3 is TGTGCCACCAGTGGCCACCCGGGACTAGCGGAAGAGACCCAGTACTTC. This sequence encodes CATSGHPGLAEETQYF.

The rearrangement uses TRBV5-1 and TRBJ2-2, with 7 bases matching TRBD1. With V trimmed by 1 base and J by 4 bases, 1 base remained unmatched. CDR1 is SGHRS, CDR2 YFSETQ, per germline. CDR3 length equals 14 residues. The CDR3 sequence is CASSLRTGTGELFF. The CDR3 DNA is TGCGCCAGCAGCTTGAGGACAGGCACCGGGGAGCTGTTTTTT. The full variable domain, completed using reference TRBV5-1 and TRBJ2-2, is KAGVTQTPRYLIKTRGQQVTLSCSPISGHRSVSWYQQTPGQGLQFLFEYFSETQRNKGNFPGRFSGRQFSNSRSEMNVSTLELGDSALYLCASSLRTGTGELFFGEGSRLTVL.

The CDR3 here is CASSFRQGGTGELFF. In DNA, the CDR3 is TGCGCCAGCAGCTTCAGACAGGGAGGTACCGGGGAGCTGTTTTTT. The V call is TRBV5-1, the J call TRBJ2-2, with a tentative D call TRBD1 (7 bases). CDR1 is SGHRS and CDR2 is YFSETQ in the germline V gene. The CDR3 sequence is 15 residues long. V was trimmed by 2 bases and J by 5 bases, leaving 13 bases between them.